The clone carrying this T cell receptor (beta chain) was observed once. The entry originates in a study of blood T cell repertoires in COVID-19. CDR1 and CDR2 (germline): SNHLY, FYNNEI. This CDR3 contains 15 residues. V lost 6 bases to trimming and J lost 13 bases, with 22 bases between them. The age range of participants was about 18 to 89 years, with residence in around 22 US areas. Membership in each cohort depended on participant-reported clinical history. Using immunoSEQ multiplex PCR, the repertoire was profiled, and TCRdb retains in-frame clones only, with some absent. The sample carries 350,000 or so clones, roughly 90% recorded once.

Sample: PBMCs or T cells enriched from blood (not recorded which). This TCR came from a young woman who had recovered from COVID-19. V usage is TRBV2 and J usage is TRBJ1-6; TRBD1 might be the D (6 bases). The CDR3: CASSLQGPADHPLHF. CDR3 DNA: TGTGCCAGCAGCCTACAGGGCCCGGCTGATCATCCCCTCCACTTT.